Each of the 6 T cell receptor beta chains below was sequenced from the same sample in a study of STAT5B mutations in CD4+ large granular lymphocyte leukemia. This table comes from immunoSEQ multiplex PCR, and its TCRdb copy is limited to in-frame clones, with some not included. The sample consists of 45,000 or so clones, roughly 85% of them appearing once. Sequencing was carried out using CD4+ T cells from blood buffy coats. All receptors come from a human donor in good health.

This clone was counted between two and nine times. This chain joins TRBV6-4 and TRBJ2-7, with D unclear. Looked up from germline, CDR1 is MRHNA and CDR2 is SNTAGT. The CDR3 loop spans 11 amino acids. V lost 3 bases and J lost 9, with 9 bases in between. In DNA form, the CDR3 reads TGTGCCAGCAGTGAAAGTTGGGTGCAGTACTTC. Residues: CASSESWVQYF.

This chain uses TRBV11-1 with TRBJ2-1; D perhaps matches TRBD2 (6 bases). The CDR3 is made up of 15 amino acids. The V gene's germline CDR1 is SGHAT and CDR2 FQDESV (reference sequence). Trimming took 0 bases from V and 4 from J, leaving 10 bases between them. CDR3 coding DNA: TGTGCCAGCAGCTTAGCTAGCGGACCGTACAATGAGCAGTTCTTC. Translated: CASSLASGPYNEQFF. The full variable domain, completed using reference TRBV11-1 and TRBJ2-1, is EAEVAQSPRYKITEKSQAVAFWCDPISGHATLYWYRQILGQGPELLVQFQDESVVDDSQLPKDRFSAERLKGVDSTLKIQPAELGDSAMYLCASSLASGPYNEQFFGPGTRLTVL.

This clone was seen a few times. V and J are TRBV9 and TRBJ2-2; D remains unclear. This CDR3 contains 16 residues. The V end lost 3 bases, the J end lost 3 bases, and 15 bases lay between the germline ends. Germline-derived CDR1 and CDR2 are SGDLS and YYNGEE. In nucleotides, the CDR3 is TGTGCCAGCAGCGAGCGCGGCCCCCAACACACCGGGGAGCTGTTTTTT. Translation: CASSERGPQHTGELFF.

The gene calls are TRBV5-1 and TRBJ1-4; TRBD1 matches at 10 bases. V trimming: 4 bases; J trimming: 8 bases; junction bases outside the gene matches: 5. The CDR3 sequence is 14 residues long. Germline V CDR1 and CDR2: SGHRS, YFSETQ. This CDR3 is CASSPRDRGEKLFF. CDR3 coding DNA: TGCGCCAGCAGCCCCCGGGACAGGGGCGAAAAACTGTTTTTT.

The chain employs TRBV7-9 and TRBJ2-5, with D tentatively TRBD1 (5 bases). The CDR3 length is 14 residues. With 1 base removed from V and 5 bases from J, the gap between germline ends came to 11 bases. Germline V gene sequence: CDR1 SEHNR, CDR2 FQNEAQ (reference sequence). The CDR3: CASSLGTGSETQYF. For the CDR3, the DNA is TGTGCCAGCAGCTTAGGAACAGGTTCGGAGACCCAGTACTTC. Filled out from reference TRBV7-9 and TRBJ2-5, the complete variable domain reads DTGVSQNPRHKITKRGQNVTFRCDPISEHNRLYWYRQTLGQGPEFLTYFQNEAQLEKSRLLSDRFSAERPKGSFSTLEIQRTEQGDSAMYLCASSLGTGSETQYFGPGTRLLVL.

This clone was seen once. The V gene is TRBV27, the J gene TRBJ1-3; weak D call: TRBD1 (5 bases). The germline V gene has CDR1 MNHEY and CDR2 SMNVEV (reference sequence). Trimming left V 0 bases short and J 0 bases short, with 15 bases between. The CDR3 spans 18 residues. This chain's CDR3 is CASSLSPPGRYSGNTIYF. The CDR3 DNA reads as TGTGCCAGCAGTTTATCCCCGCCAGGGAGGTACTCTGGAAACACCATATATTTT.